A single sample is the source of the 24 T cell receptor beta chains below, sequenced in a study of blood T cell repertoires in COVID-19. Generated by immunoSEQ multiplex PCR, the TCRdb table keeps only in-frame clones and is missing some. The table shows tens of thousands of clones, with more than 75% occurring only once. The sample taken for sequencing was peripheral blood. The source is a human donor in a cohort sampled during active COVID-19.

The rearrangement uses TRBV9 and TRBJ2-2; 8 bases are a match to TRBD2. CDR3 size: 16 residues. Germline CDR1 SGDLS, CDR2 YYNGEE. The V and J ends lost 0 bases and 4 bases, in that order; junction bases with no gene match: 5. DNA for the CDR3: TGTGCCAGCAGCGTAGGGGCGGGAGGACGCACCGGGGAGCTGTTTTTT. Protein: CASSVGAGGRTGELFF.

V usage is TRBV6-2 or TRBV6-3 and J usage is TRBJ1-1; TRBD1 might be the D (5 bases). Trimming shortened V by 3 bases and J by 2 bases, and 13 bases separated the two germline ends. The CDR3 has 15 residues. The germline gives CDR1 MNHEY, CDR2 SVGEGT. CDR3 residues: CASSYGRQLNTEAFF. CDR3 sequence (DNA): TGTGCCAGCAGTTATGGAAGACAGCTCAACACTGAAGCTTTCTTT.

This clone is medium-sized. The CDR3 DNA reads as TGTGCCAGCAGTAGCTGGGAGGGCCCAGATACGCAGTATTTT. As protein: CASSSWEGPDTQYF. The chain is built from TRBV27 and TRBJ2-3; TRBD2 matches at 7 bases. Germline values: CDR1 MNHEY, CDR2 SMNVEV (reference sequence). V gave up 5 bases and J gave up 4 bases; unmatched junction bases: 6. The CDR3 is 14 residues long.

This clone was counted a single time. This sequence joins TRBV6-2 or TRBV6-3 and TRBJ1-2; maybe TRBD1 (5 bases). Trimming took 6 bases from V and 3 from J, leaving 14 bases between them. Germline loops: CDR1 MNHEY, CDR2 SVGEGT. The CDR3 runs 14 residues. CDR3 DNA sequence: TGTGCCAGCAGCTCAAACAGGAGATACTATGGCTACACCTTC. Amino acids: CASSSNRRYYGYTF.

The chain has TRBV7-6 and TRBJ2-1, with D uncertain. The CDR3 loop spans 16 amino acids. Per the germline V gene, CDR1 is SGHVS and CDR2 is FNYEAQ. The V end was cut by 1 base, the J end by 4 bases, with 14 bases between. CDR3 sequence: CASSLGPGDTYNEQFF. CDR3 nucleotides: TGTGCCAGCAGCTTAGGGCCAGGTGATACTTACAATGAGCAGTTCTTC.

Comments on this clone: Other nucleotide sequences in the sample specify the same CDR3. The chain recombines TRBV6-6 with TRBJ2-5; maybe TRBD2 (6 bases). V was cut by 3 bases and J by 2 bases, with 10 bases left in between. The CDR3 has 14 amino acids. CDR1 MNHNY and CDR2 SVGAGI come from the germline V gene (reference sequence). The CDR3 spells CASSYFGGQETQYF. Written as DNA, the CDR3 is TGTGCCAGCAGTTATTTCGGGGGTCAAGAGACCCAGTACTTC.

The chain carries TRBV7-6 and TRBJ2-7; 11 nucleotides match TRBD1. J was trimmed by 2 bases and V by 3 bases; bases with no gene match: 0. Germline V gene sequence: CDR1 SGHVS, CDR2 FNYEAQ. This CDR3 comprises 14 residues. The CDR3 DNA follows: TGTGCCAGCAGCTTGGACAGGGGGCCCTACGAGCAGTACTTC. Protein product: CASSLDRGPYEQYF.

The gene calls are TRBV19 and TRBJ2-7, with 8 bases matching TRBD1. Germline V gives CDR1 LNHDA, CDR2 SQIVND (reference sequence). Trimming cost V 7 bases and J 2 bases; bases outside gene matches: 7. The CDR3 has 14 residues. The CDR3 loop reads CASTPPGQAYEQYF. The CDR3 DNA reads TGTGCCAGTACCCCCCCGGGACAGGCCTACGAGCAGTACTTC.

This chain connects TRBV5-1 to TRBJ2-1, with 7 nucleotides matching TRBD2. V gave up 0 bases and J gave up 8 bases; unmatched junction bases: 14. Germline V gene lookup returns CDR1 SGHRS and CDR2 YFSETQ. The CDR3 contains 17 residues. The CDR3 nucleotides are TGCGCCAGCAGCTTGGCCCTTTCGGGAGGTATTATCGATGAGCAGTTCTTC. This codes for CASSLALSGGIIDEQFF.

The chain couples TRBV18 to TRBJ1-2, with 8 nucleotides matching TRBD1. With V trimmed by 3 bases and J by 6 bases, 6 bases remained unmatched. The germline gives CDR1 KGHSH, CDR2 LQKENI. This CDR3 region has 14 residues. This CDR3 reads CASSPSGGEDGYTF. CDR3 DNA sequence: TGTGCCAGCTCACCCTCAGGGGGCGAAGATGGCTACACCTTC.

The V and J genes are TRBV5-6 and TRBJ2-2; no clear D. Germline V CDR1 and CDR2: SGHDT, YYEEEE. Trimming cost V 0 bases and J 6 bases, with 3 bases left between them. CDR3 length equals 12 residues. The chain's CDR3 is CASSLVAGELFF. The CDR3 DNA reads as TGTGCCAGCAGCTTGGTAGCCGGGGAGCTGTTTTTT.

The CDR3: CASSSGTGNQQWALHF. In DNA, the CDR3 is TGTGCCAGCAGCTCCGGGACAGGGAACCAACAGTGGGCCCTCCACTTT. V usage is TRBV5-4 and J usage is TRBJ1-6, with 9 bases lining up with TRBD1. V was clipped by 3 bases and J by 14 bases; unmatched bases: 15. This CDR3 spans 16 amino acids. Looked up from germline, CDR1 is SGHNT and CDR2 is YYREEE (reference sequence). Full variable domain (rest looked up from reference TRBV5-4 and TRBJ1-6): ETGVTQSPTHLIKTRGQQVTLRCSSQSGHNTVSWYQQALGQGPQFIFQYYREEENGRGNFPPRFSGLQFPNYSSELNVNALELDDSALYLCASSSGTGNQQWALHFGNGTRLTVT.

The gene calls are TRBV2 and TRBJ2-7; the match to TRBD1 covers 9 bases. Germline V CDR1 and CDR2: SNHLY, FYNNEI. With 4 bases clipped from V and 4 bases from J, the junction kept 8 bases outside the gene matches. This CDR3 contains 15 residues. The CDR3 loop is CASSAGTGGVYEQYF. The CDR3 bases are TGTGCCAGCAGTGCAGGTACAGGGGGCGTATACGAGCAGTACTTC.

The V gene is TRBV5-1, the J gene TRBJ2-7; 7 nucleotides match TRBD2. CDR3 length equals 16 residues. Germline CDR1 SGHRS, CDR2 YFSETQ. V dropped 4 bases and J dropped 3; count of bases not matched to a gene: 13. The CDR3: CASSPSLGGSVYEQYF. The CDR3 nucleotides read TGCGCCAGCAGCCCCTCGCTGGGCGGGAGTGTCTACGAGCAGTACTTC.

CDR3 coding DNA: TGTGCCAGCAGCCAAGACGGCAGGTTTCGCTCCTACGAGCAGTACTTC. Protein product: CASSQDGRFRSYEQYF. V usage is TRBV3-1 (or the pseudogene TRBV3-2) and J usage is TRBJ2-7; D is uncertain. V lost 0 bases, J lost 0 bases, and 12 bases lay in between. CDR1 and CDR2 (germline): LGHDT, YNNKEL (reference sequence). This CDR3 is built from 16 residues.

The V gene is TRBV9, the J gene TRBJ2-5, with D perhaps matching TRBD1 (5 bases). The CDR3 contains 14 residues. Germline CDR1 and CDR2: SGDLS and YYNGEE. V gave up 0 bases and J gave up 5 bases, with 11 bases separating them. The CDR3 bases are TGTGCCAGCAGCGTAGATAGGGGCTGGGAGACCCAGTACTTC. Amino acid sequence: CASSVDRGWETQYF.

In its sample, this clone was seen a few times. This chain connects TRBV28 to TRBJ1-2; tentative D call: TRBD1 (5 bases). Trimming removed 4 bases at V and 3 bases at J, with 18 bases between. CDR3 size: 16 residues. Germline V gene lookup returns CDR1 MDHEN and CDR2 SYDVKM. CDR3 in DNA: TGTGCCAGCAGTTCTATCCCAGGGCCCCTGTACTATGGCTACACCTTC. Amino acid sequence: CASSSIPGPLYYGYTF.

This chain's CDR3 is CASSRTGGTDLLAYEQYF. CDR3 DNA sequence: TGTGCCAGCAGTCGCACAGGGGGAACGGACCTACTGGCCTACGAGCAGTACTTC. J is TRBJ2-7 and V is TRBV27, with 8 nucleotides matching TRBD1. CDR1 and CDR2 from the germline V gene are MNHEY and SMNVEV (reference sequence). Trimming at V came to 5 bases and at J to 2 bases, leaving 17 bases not matched to a gene. The CDR3 runs 18 residues.

V usage is TRBV5-5 and J usage is TRBJ1-5; D remains ambiguous. V was clipped by 0 bases and J by 0 bases, with 10 bases between them. The germline V gene has CDR1 SGHKS and CDR2 YYEKEE (reference sequence). The CDR3 contains 16 residues. In nucleotides, the CDR3 is TGTGCCAGCAGCTTGGAGCAGGCGATTAGCAATCAGCCCCAGCATTTT. Its translation: CASSLEQAISNQPQHF.

The chain recombines TRBV5-1 with TRBJ2-5; TRBD2 aligns across 10 bases. Germline CDR1 is SGHRS and CDR2 is YFSETQ. CDR3 length: 17 residues. V lost 2 bases and J lost 5; bases outside the gene matches: 12. The CDR3 protein is CASSLASGGLGRETQYF. The CDR3 nucleotides read TGCGCCAGCAGCTTAGCTAGCGGGGGCCTCGGACGGGAGACCCAGTACTTC.

This chain uses TRBV19 with TRBJ2-3, with 12 bases fitting TRBD2. The CDR3 has 18 amino acids. The germline CDR1 and CDR2 sequences are LNHDA and SQIVND (reference sequence). Trimming at V came to 5 bases and at J to 0 bases, leaving 9 bases not matched to a gene. The CDR3 loop reads CASSRWTSGAYSTDTQYF. CDR3 coding DNA: TGTGCCAGTAGTCGATGGACTAGCGGGGCTTATAGCACAGATACGCAGTATTTT.

The chain has TRBV5-1 and TRBJ2-7, with TRBD1 matching 7 bases. J gave up 5 bases and V 4 bases, and 9 bases lay outside the gene matches. This CDR3 spans 14 amino acids. CDR1 is SGHRS, CDR2 YFSETQ, per germline. Here the CDR3 reads CASSPRQGSDEQYF. Written as DNA, the CDR3 is TGCGCCAGCAGCCCACGACAGGGTAGCGACGAGCAGTACTTC.

The V call is TRBV23-1, the J call TRBJ1-1; D unresolved. TRBV23-1 is an open reading frame, and its role is uncertain. Trimming removed 1 base from V and 7 bases from J, with 22 bases in between. The CDR3 length is 17 residues. This CDR3 is CASSQCFRQATEGEAFF. DNA for the CDR3: TGCGCCAGCAGTCAATGTTTTAGGCAGGCCACTGAGGGTGAAGCTTTCTTT.

J is TRBJ1-2 and V is TRBV4-3, with TRBD1 as a possible D gene (5 bases). The CDR3 runs 14 residues. The V gene's germline CDR1 is LGHNA and CDR2 YSLEER. Deletions cut 1 base from V and 4 bases from J, with 10 bases between. Here the CDR3 reads CASSQVTGIYGYTF. The CDR3, as DNA: TGCGCCAGCAGCCAAGTTACAGGCATCTATGGCTACACCTTC.